The 5 T cell receptor beta chains in this list originate from one sample, sequenced in a study of immune heterogeneity within non-small cell lung tumors. The TCR beta CDR3 region underwent multiplex PCR amplification with 32 V and 13 J primers. Via MiXCR, TCRdb re-called the multiplex PCR reads, giving one row per CDR3 protein. Of 10,000 or so distinct CDR3 sequences listed, 15% to 20% are singletons. Bulk tumor genomic DNA served as template, at roughly 600 ng per sample. Far-apart biopsies, several per primary tumor, were taken during surgery. Patients had untreated, newly diagnosed non-small cell lung cancer and underwent curative surgery. Sequencing input: lung tumor tissue. Receptors originate from a man aged 35 to 55 with non-small cell lung cancer.

The chain links TRBV4-1 to TRBJ2-7; 8 bases are a match to TRBD1. CDR3 size: 14 residues. CDR1 and CDR2 from the germline V gene are MGHRA and YSYEKL. V lost 4 bases, J lost 1 base, and 3 bases stayed unmatched. DNA for the CDR3: TGCGCCAGCAGCCCTTGGGACAGGTCCTACGAGCAGTACTTC. Its translation is CASSPWDRSYEQYF.

This clonotype is labeled medium-sized. This chain uses TRBV12-3 or TRBV12-4 with TRBJ2-7; perhaps D is TRBD1 or TRBD2 (5 bases each). The CDR3 runs 15 residues. V gave up 4 bases and J gave up 5 bases, with 18 bases separating them. This CDR3 reads CASSSWDAGEHEQYF. CDR3 bases: TGTGCCAGCAGTTCCTGGGACGCAGGAGAGCACGAGCAGTACTTC.

This clonotype is medium-sized within its sample. The V and J genes are TRBV11-2 and TRBJ2-3; D is possibly TRBD1 or TRBD2 (6 bases each). The CDR3 loop spans 18 amino acids. Trimming removed 5 bases at V and 2 bases at J, with 23 bases between. The germline gives CDR1 SGHAT, CDR2 FQNNGV. CDR3: CASSRIKRGVRYTDTQYF. The CDR3 region has the DNA TGTGCCAGCAGCCGCATTAAAAGGGGGGTCAGATACACAGATACGCAGTATTTT.

This clonotype counts as medium-sized. CDR3 loop: CASSLRTGVAYEQYF. The CDR3 nucleotides read TGCGCCAGCAGCCTAAGGACAGGGGTAGCCTACGAGCAGTACTTC. The V gene is TRBV10-2, the J gene TRBJ2-7; TRBD1 aligns across 9 bases. The CDR3 covers 15 residues. Germline lookup yields CDR1 WSHSY and CDR2 SAAADI. J lost 2 bases, V lost 6 bases, and 8 bases had no gene match.

The chain uses TRBV6-1 and TRBJ2-4; D is perhaps TRBD2 (5 bases). The length of the CDR3 is 13 residues. CDR1 is MNHNS, CDR2 SASEGT, per germline. The ends were cut back, 2 bases at V and 8 bases at J, with 10 bases in the middle. The CDR3: CASSERESYIQYF. The CDR3 bases are TGTGCCAGCAGTGAAAGGGAGAGTTACATTCAGTACTTC.